This T cell receptor (beta chain) was retrieved from a study of cytomegalovirus exposure and HLA in healthy donors. As concerns this clone: Antigen: not known.

This CDR3 comprises 13 residues. Germline V lookup: CDR1 MNHEY, CDR2 SMNVEV (reference sequence). V lost 0 bases to trimming and J lost 7 bases, with 9 bases between them. This PCR relied on a set of 60 Vbeta primers and 13 Jbeta primers. Assay used: immunoSEQ multiplex PCR; TCRdb lists only in-frame clones, some missing. Altogether around 140,000 clones are present, 82% being singletons, with the ten largest covering roughly 9.7%. General observations from the study: Among TCR beta chains, those listed as cytomegalovirus-associated numbered around 160. A likely sequencing artifact accounted for one observed cluster of highly shared sequence variants. In an earlier analysis, about 87% or about 30%: the productive usage of most TCR beta V segments.

The material sequenced was PBMCs. V usage is TRBV27 and J usage is TRBJ1-2; no clear D gene. The receptor comes from a woman aged 60 to 75 in good health and CMV-seropositive. CDR3 sequence (DNA): TGTGCCAGCAGTTTATCGGGAGCGGGTGGCTACACCTTC. Translating gives CASSLSGAGGYTF.